This T cell receptor (beta chain) appears in the sequencing data of a study of human T cells and chemical hapten exposure. One entry per CDR3 protein results from TCRdb running MiXCR on the RACE reads. Of 180,000 or so distinct CDR3 sequences listed, approximately 20% are singletons. Study-wide findings and caveats: Positive correlation was observed between PT1 expanded TCR counts and patch test score. Having alopecia, donors may respond immunologically unlike healthy people.

The trim removed 6 bases at V and 2 bases at J, leaving 4 bases unmatched. This CDR3 contains 13 residues. CDR1 is SQVTM and CDR2 is ANQGSEA in the germline V gene. Stated time point: patch test 1, 2 weeks after DPC sensitization. Sample treatment: therapeutic diphenylcyclopropenone sensitization with weekly scalp DPC. Only a few counts were recorded for this clonotype. The antigen is not known. The TCR originated in a woman in her 50s with alopecia areata. Some clones in this sample may be carry-over from other donors' samples. Sequencing used whole blood, obtained in connection with sensitization to the hapten diphenylcyclopropenone (DPC). The rearrangement links TRBV29-1 to TRBJ1-1; 9 bases are shared with TRBD1. In nucleotides, the CDR3 is TGCAGCGTGGTACAGGGGGCTAACACTGAAGCTTTCTTT. Its protein is CSVVQGANTEAFF.